These T cell receptor beta chains were read from a single sample in a study of blood T cell repertoires in COVID-19. TCRdb's table, derived via immunoSEQ multiplex PCR, lists solely in-frame clones and lacks some. The sample records more than 110,000 clones, roughly 90% being singletons. The sample consisted of peripheral blood. The source of these receptors is a man aged 45-60 years with active or convalescent COVID-19. CDR3s include the opening cysteine and the closing phenylalanine or tryptophan. The D gene is left open where the match is weak. Expanded clones are given a class, and other clones once, few, many or no size at all.

v_gene: TRBV6-1; d_gene: -; j_gene: TRBJ1-4; abundance: -; CDR3aa: CASSEGQSTNEKLFF; CDR3nt: TGTGCCAGCAGTGAAGGACAGTCAACTAATGAAAAACTGTTTTTT
v_gene: TRBV10-1; d_gene: -; j_gene: TRBJ1-5; abundance: few; CDR3aa: CASSDGGNQPQHF; CDR3nt: TGCGCCAGCAGTGACGGGGGCAATCAGCCCCAGCATTTT
v_gene: TRBV4-3; d_gene: -; j_gene: TRBJ1-2; abundance: -; CDR3aa: CASSQDIGQLNYGYTF; CDR3nt: TGCGCCAGCAGCCAAGATATCGGACAGTTAAACTATGGCTACACCTTC
v_gene: TRBV6-2/TRBV6-3; d_gene: -; j_gene: TRBJ2-6; abundance: -; CDR3aa: CASSLRWSSGANVLTF; CDR3nt: TGTGCCAGCAGCCTAAGGTGGAGCTCTGGGGCCAACGTCCTGACTTTC
v_gene: TRBV6-6; d_gene: -; j_gene: TRBJ1-5; abundance: -; CDR3aa: CASSPLGGGSNQPQHF; CDR3nt: TGTGCCAGCAGTCCCCTGGGCGGGGGTAGCAATCAGCCCCAGCATTTT
v_gene: TRBV6-5; d_gene: TRBD2; j_gene: TRBJ2-7; abundance: few; CDR3aa: CASRAKLGGVYEQYF; CDR3nt: TGTGCCAGCAGGGCTAAGCTGGGAGGGGTCTACGAGCAGTACTTC
v_gene: TRBV11-1; d_gene: TRBD2; j_gene: TRBJ2-1; abundance: -; CDR3aa: CASSPPVSSGNNEQFF; CDR3nt: TGTGCCAGCAGCCCCCCGGTGTCTAGCGGCAACAATGAGCAGTTCTTC
v_gene: TRBV2; d_gene: -; j_gene: TRBJ2-7; abundance: -; CDR3aa: CASRLELGQYF; CDR3nt: TGTGCCAGCAGGCTGGAGCTAGGGCAGTACTTC
v_gene: TRBV6-6; d_gene: TRBD2; j_gene: TRBJ2-5; abundance: -; CDR3aa: CAGRTSGQETQYF; CDR3nt: TGTGCCGGCCGGACTAGCGGACAAGAGACCCAGTACTTC
v_gene: TRBV3-1/TRBV3-2; d_gene: -; j_gene: TRBJ1-2; abundance: once; CDR3aa: CASSRAGVGYGYTF; CDR3nt: TGTGCCAGCAGCCGGGCAGGGGTAGGCTATGGCTACACCTTC
v_gene: TRBV11-2; d_gene: -; j_gene: TRBJ2-7; abundance: -; CDR3aa: CASSSTNRRTEAYEQYF; CDR3nt: TGTGCCAGCAGCTCAACCAACAGGAGGACAGAGGCCTACGAGCAGTACTTC
v_gene: TRBV5-6; d_gene: TRBD2; j_gene: TRBJ2-7; abundance: -; CDR3aa: CASSRGTRGSWEQYF; CDR3nt: TGTGCCAGCAGCCGAGGGACTAGGGGATCCTGGGAGCAGTACTTC
v_gene: TRBV30; d_gene: TRBD1; j_gene: TRBJ1-6; abundance: -; CDR3aa: CAWSLSRDSSYNSPLHF; CDR3nt: TGTGCCTGGAGCCTGAGCAGGGACAGCTCCTATAATTCACCCCTCCACTTT
v_gene: TRBV15; d_gene: -; j_gene: TRBJ2-7; abundance: -; CDR3aa: CATSPLRGWEQYF; CDR3nt: TGTGCCACCAGTCCCCTAAGGGGATGGGAGCAGTACTTC
v_gene: TRBV18; d_gene: -; j_gene: TRBJ2-7; abundance: -; CDR3aa: CASSPPSRSSYEQYF; CDR3nt: TGTGCCAGCTCACCACCGTCCAGAAGCTCCTACGAGCAGTACTTC
v_gene: TRBV6-5; d_gene: -; j_gene: TRBJ1-6; abundance: -; CDR3aa: CASSPGGAYNSPLHF; CDR3nt: TGTGCCAGCAGTCCCGGGGGGGCCTATAATTCACCCCTCCACTTT
v_gene: TRBV4-3; d_gene: -; j_gene: TRBJ2-7; abundance: -; CDR3aa: CASSQGGGYEQYF; CDR3nt: TGCGCCAGCAGCCAAGGAGGGGGTTACGAGCAGTACTTC
v_gene: TRBV30; d_gene: TRBD1; j_gene: TRBJ1-5; abundance: -; CDR3aa: CAWSRQGGGNQPQHF; CDR3nt: TGTGCCTGGAGTCGACAGGGAGGAGGCAATCAGCCCCAGCATTTT
v_gene: TRBV7-9; d_gene: TRBD2; j_gene: TRBJ2-1; abundance: -; CDR3aa: CASSYSGDNEQFF; CDR3nt: TGTGCCAGCAGCTATAGCGGGGACAATGAGCAGTTCTTC
v_gene: TRBV9; d_gene: TRBD2; j_gene: TRBJ2-1; abundance: once; CDR3aa: CASSVALAGARDEQFF; CDR3nt: TGTGCCAGCAGCGTAGCACTAGCGGGAGCCAGGGATGAGCAGTTCTTC
v_gene: TRBV28; d_gene: -; j_gene: TRBJ2-5; abundance: -; CDR3aa: CASRPRGETQYF; CDR3nt: TGTGCCAGCAGACCAAGGGGAGAGACCCAGTACTTC
v_gene: TRBV7-3; d_gene: -; j_gene: TRBJ2-3; abundance: -; CDR3aa: CASSQQGGTDTQYF; CDR3nt: TGTGCCAGCAGCCAACAGGGGGGGACAGATACGCAGTATTTT
v_gene: TRBV11-2; d_gene: -; j_gene: TRBJ2-7; abundance: few; CDR3aa: CASSLDRATYEQYF; CDR3nt: TGTGCCAGCAGCTTAGACAGGGCGACCTACGAGCAGTACTTC
v_gene: TRBV7-9; d_gene: TRBD1; j_gene: TRBJ2-6; abundance: -; CDR3aa: CASSTPTGGSGANVLTF; CDR3nt: TGTGCCAGCAGCACCCCGACAGGGGGCTCTGGGGCCAACGTCCTGACTTTC
v_gene: TRBV5-1; d_gene: -; j_gene: TRBJ2-7; abundance: -; CDR3aa: CASSPERLHYEQYF; CDR3nt: TGCGCCAGCAGCCCCGAGCGGCTACACTACGAGCAGTACTTC
v_gene: TRBV19; d_gene: -; j_gene: TRBJ2-7; abundance: -; CDR3aa: CASSINRDTKEQYF; CDR3nt: TGTGCCAGTAGCATAAACCGGGACACTAAAGAGCAGTACTTC
v_gene: TRBV4-2; d_gene: -; j_gene: TRBJ2-7; abundance: -; CDR3aa: CASSQETRTVAYEQYF; CDR3nt: TGTGCCAGCAGCCAAGAAACTAGGACAGTGGCCTACGAGCAGTACTTC
v_gene: TRBV19; d_gene: -; j_gene: TRBJ2-5; abundance: -; CDR3aa: CASSRASGYQETQYF; CDR3nt: TGTGCCAGTAGTCGAGCGTCGGGGTACCAAGAGACCCAGTACTTC
v_gene: TRBV19; d_gene: -; j_gene: TRBJ2-6; abundance: -; CDR3aa: CASSIDRGRGASGANVLTF; CDR3nt: TGTGCCAGTAGTATAGATCGGGGCAGGGGCGCCTCTGGGGCCAACGTCCTGACTTTC
v_gene: TRBV27; d_gene: TRBD2; j_gene: TRBJ2-7; abundance: -; CDR3aa: CASSSLAASSYEQYF; CDR3nt: TGTGCCAGCAGTTCTCTAGCGGCAAGCTCCTACGAGCAGTACTTC
v_gene: TRBV24-1; d_gene: TRBD2; j_gene: TRBJ2-3; abundance: -; CDR3aa: CATSAQWGTSGRADTQYF; CDR3nt: TGTGCCACCAGTGCCCAGTGGGGCACGAGCGGGAGAGCAGATACGCAGTATTTT
v_gene: TRBV6-1; d_gene: -; j_gene: TRBJ1-1; abundance: -; CDR3aa: CASSYTGLNTEAFF; CDR3nt: TGTGCCAGCAGTTATACAGGGTTGAACACTGAAGCTTTCTTT
v_gene: TRBV9; d_gene: TRBD1; j_gene: TRBJ1-1; abundance: -; CDR3aa: CASSVGLGDSANTEAFF; CDR3nt: TGTGCCAGCAGCGTAGGATTAGGGGACAGCGCGAACACTGAAGCTTTCTTT
v_gene: TRBV4-2; d_gene: TRBD2; j_gene: TRBJ2-2; abundance: -; CDR3aa: CASSLRAGPNTGELFF; CDR3nt: TGTGCCAGCAGCCTTAGAGCGGGGCCGAACACCGGGGAGCTGTTTTTT
v_gene: TRBV7-9; d_gene: TRBD1; j_gene: TRBJ2-7; abundance: -; CDR3aa: CASGSTGGEQYF; CDR3nt: TGTGCCAGCGGATCGACAGGGGGCGAGCAGTACTTC
v_gene: TRBV3-1/TRBV3-2; d_gene: TRBD2; j_gene: TRBJ2-3; abundance: -; CDR3aa: CASSPIAGGPTDTQYF; CDR3nt: TGTGCCAGCAGCCCTATAGCGGGAGGGCCAACAGATACGCAGTATTTT
v_gene: TRBV30; d_gene: TRBD2; j_gene: TRBJ2-1; abundance: -; CDR3aa: CAWSVGTSGVYNEQFF; CDR3nt: TGTGCCTGGAGTGTAGGGACTAGCGGGGTCTACAATGAGCAGTTCTTC
v_gene: TRBV27; d_gene: -; j_gene: TRBJ1-5; abundance: -; CDR3aa: CASSSYREGSNQPQHF; CDR3nt: TGTGCCAGCAGTTCCTACAGGGAGGGGAGCAATCAGCCCCAGCATTTT
v_gene: TRBV5-5; d_gene: -; j_gene: TRBJ1-5; abundance: -; CDR3aa: CASSLGGGNNQPQHF; CDR3nt: TGTGCCAGCAGCTTGGGGGGAGGGAATAATCAGCCCCAGCATTTT
v_gene: TRBV7-2; d_gene: TRBD2; j_gene: TRBJ2-7; abundance: -; CDR3aa: CASSRVTSGVSSYEQYF; CDR3nt: TGTGCCAGCAGCCGTGTGACTAGCGGGGTTTCCTCCTACGAGCAGTACTTC
v_gene: TRBV5-5; d_gene: TRBD1; j_gene: TRBJ1-4; abundance: -; CDR3aa: CASSLLGQGKGDEKLFF; CDR3nt: TGTGCCAGCAGCTTGTTGGGACAGGGTAAGGGAGATGAAAAACTGTTTTTT
v_gene: TRBV28; d_gene: TRBD2; j_gene: TRBJ2-5; abundance: -; CDR3aa: CASSPIAGGLETQYF; CDR3nt: TGTGCCAGCAGTCCTATAGCGGGAGGATTAGAGACCCAGTACTTC